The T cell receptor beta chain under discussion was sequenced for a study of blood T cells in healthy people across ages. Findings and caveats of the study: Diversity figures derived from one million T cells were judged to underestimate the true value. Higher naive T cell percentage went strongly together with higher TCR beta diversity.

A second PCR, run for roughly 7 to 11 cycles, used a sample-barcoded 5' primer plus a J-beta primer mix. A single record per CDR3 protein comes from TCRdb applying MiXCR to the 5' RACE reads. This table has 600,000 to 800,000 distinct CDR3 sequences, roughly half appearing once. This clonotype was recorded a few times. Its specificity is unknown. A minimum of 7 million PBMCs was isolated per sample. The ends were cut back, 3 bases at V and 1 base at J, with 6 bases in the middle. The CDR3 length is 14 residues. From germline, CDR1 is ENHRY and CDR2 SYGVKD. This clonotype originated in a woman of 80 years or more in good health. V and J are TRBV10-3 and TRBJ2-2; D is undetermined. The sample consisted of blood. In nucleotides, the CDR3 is TGTGCCATCAGTGACCGGAGGAACACCGGGGAGCTGTTTTTT. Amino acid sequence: CAISDRRNTGELFF.